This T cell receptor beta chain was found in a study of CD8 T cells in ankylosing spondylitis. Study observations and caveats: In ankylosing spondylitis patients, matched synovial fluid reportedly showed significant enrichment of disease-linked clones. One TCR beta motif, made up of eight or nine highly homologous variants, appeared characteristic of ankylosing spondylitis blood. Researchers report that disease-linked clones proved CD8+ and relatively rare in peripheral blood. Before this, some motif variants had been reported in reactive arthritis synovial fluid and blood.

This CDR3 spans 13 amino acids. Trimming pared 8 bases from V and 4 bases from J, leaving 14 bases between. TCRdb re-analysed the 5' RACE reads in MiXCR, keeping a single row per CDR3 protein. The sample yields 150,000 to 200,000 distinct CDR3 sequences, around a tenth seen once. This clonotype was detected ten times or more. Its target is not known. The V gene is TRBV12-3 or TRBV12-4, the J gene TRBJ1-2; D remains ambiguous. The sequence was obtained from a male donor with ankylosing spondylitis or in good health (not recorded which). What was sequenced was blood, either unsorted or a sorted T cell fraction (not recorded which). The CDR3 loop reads CASAQIIPYGYTF. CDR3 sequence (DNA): TGTGCCAGCGCGCAGATAATCCCCTATGGCTACACCTTC.